This passage covers 26 T cell receptor beta chains from one sample sequenced in a study of T cell responses to AZD1222 COVID-19 vaccine. The data were produced by immunoSEQ multiplex PCR, yet TCRdb's version contains in-frame clones alone and is incomplete. The repertoire holds tens of thousands of clones, with approximately 80% as singletons. This sample comprised peripheral blood, obtained 28 days after the second AZD1222 dose. These receptors all stem from an adult who received the AZD1222 COVID-19 vaccine.

The chain carries TRBV11-3 and TRBJ2-7, with D possibly called TRBD1 or TRBD2 (5 bases each). The CDR3 is 17 residues long. The V end was cut by 0 bases, the J end by 0 bases, with 15 bases between. The V gene's germline CDR1 is SGHNT and CDR2 YENEEA. The CDR3 reads CASSLDSGTHVSYEQYF. Here the CDR3 DNA reads TGTGCCAGCAGCTTAGACTCCGGGACGCACGTCTCCTACGAGCAGTACTTC.

J is TRBJ1-6 and V is TRBV7-2; no reliable D call. This CDR3 spans 15 amino acids. V was trimmed by 2 bases and J by 5 bases, leaving 10 bases between them. In germline, CDR1 is SGHTA, CDR2 FQGNSA. Here the CDR3 reads CASSLMGRDNSPLHF. CDR3 DNA: TGTGCCAGCAGCTTAATGGGTAGGGATAATTCACCCCTCCACTTT. Supplemented by reference TRBV7-2 and TRBJ1-6, the full variable domain reads GAGVSQSPSNKVTEKGKDVELRCDPISGHTALYWYRQSLGQGLEFLIYFQGNSAPDKSGLPSDRFSAERTGGSVSTLTIQRTQQEDSAVYLCASSLMGRDNSPLHFGNGTRLTVT.

This sequence joins TRBV2 and TRBJ1-1; unclear D gene. V was pared by 1 base and J by 3 bases, with 12 bases between. This CDR3 is 15 amino acids long. Germline assignment: CDR1 SNHLY and CDR2 FYNNEI. The CDR3 region is CASSEGGMQHTEAFF. The CDR3 DNA sequence: TGTGCCAGCAGTGAAGGGGGAATGCAGCACACTGAAGCTTTCTTT.

This clone was counted between two and nine times. The chain uses TRBV7-8 and TRBJ1-5, with a possible D match to TRBD1 (5 bases). This CDR3 has 15 residues. The V end lost 1 base, the J end lost 2 bases, and 9 bases lay between the germline ends. From germline, CDR1 is SGHVS and CDR2 FQNEAQ. CDR3 DNA sequence: TGTGCCAGCAGCTTAGGGGGGACCCGCAATCAGCCCCAGCATTTT. Its translation: CASSLGGTRNQPQHF. The whole variable domain, filled in from reference TRBV7-8 and TRBJ1-5, reads GAGVSQSPRYKVAKRGQDVALRCDPISGHVSLFWYQQALGQGPEFLTYFQNEAQLDKSGLPSDRFFAERPEGSVSTLKIQRTQQEDSAVYLCASSLGGTRNQPQHFGDGTRLSIL.

This rearrangement joins TRBV6-5 to TRBJ1-3; TRBD1 aligns across 9 bases. This CDR3 spans 14 amino acids. The germline V gene has CDR1 MNHEY and CDR2 SVGAGI. The V and J ends lost 6 bases and 4 bases, in that order; junction bases with no gene match: 4. Here the CDR3 reads CASSGTGTGNTIYF. CDR3 coding DNA: TGTGCCAGCAGCGGGACAGGGACCGGAAACACCATATATTTT.

This chain joins TRBV3-1 (or the pseudogene TRBV3-2) and TRBJ1-3; no reliable D call. CDR3 length: 15 residues. Trimming shortened V by 0 bases and J by 4 bases, and 10 bases separated the two germline ends. Germline V gives CDR1 LGHDT, CDR2 YNNKEL (reference sequence). Here the CDR3 reads CASSQDGSGGNTIYF. CDR3 coding DNA: TGTGCCAGCAGCCAAGATGGATCAGGAGGAAACACCATATATTTT.

This sequence joins TRBV2 and TRBJ2-5, with D possibly matching TRBD2 (5 bases). The CDR3 is 16 residues long. Trimming left V 6 bases short and J 2 bases short, with 19 bases between. Germline CDR1 SNHLY, CDR2 FYNNEI. CDR3 in amino acids: CASSFIPGSVQETQYF. As DNA, the CDR3 is TGTGCCAGCAGCTTCATACCGGGAAGTGTACAAGAGACCCAGTACTTC.

The genes are TRBV7-2 and TRBJ1-2; unclear D gene. CDR1 SGHTA and CDR2 FQGNSA come from the germline V gene. The V end lost 4 bases, the J end lost 8 bases, and 17 bases lay between the germline ends. This CDR3 is built from 14 residues. CDR3 in DNA: TGTGCCAGCAGCTCATCTACGGGCCTCGGGGGCTACACCTTC. Encoded protein: CASSSSTGLGGYTF.

The CDR3 loop is CASSFQGQSQETQYF. CDR3 nucleotide sequence: TGCGCCAGCAGCTTCCAGGGACAGTCCCAAGAGACCCAGTACTTC. The chain employs TRBV5-1 and TRBJ2-5, with 7 positions matching TRBD1. CDR3 size: 15 residues. Germline lookup yields CDR1 SGHRS and CDR2 YFSETQ. J gave up 1 base and V 2 bases, and 5 bases lay outside the gene matches.

The rearrangement joins TRBV18 to TRBJ2-7, with D hard to call. Deletions cut 3 bases from V and 4 bases from J, with 10 bases between. Germline CDR1 reads KGHSH; CDR2 reads LQKENI. The CDR3 is 13 amino acids. The CDR3 DNA is TGTGCCAGCTCACCCCCTACAACTTACGAGCAGTACTTC. It codes for CASSPPTTYEQYF.

This sequence joins TRBV28 and TRBJ2-1, with D possibly matching TRBD1 (6 bases). Germline CDR1 reads MDHEN; CDR2 reads SYDVKM. The CDR3 loop spans 12 amino acids. V gave up 4 bases and J gave up 8 bases, with 9 bases separating them. The CDR3 nucleotides read TGTGCCAGCAGTTCCCACAGGGATGAGCAGTTCTTC. Protein sequence: CASSSHRDEQFF.

The V gene is TRBV2, the J gene TRBJ1-4; TRBD1 aligns across 9 bases. The germline V gene has CDR1 SNHLY and CDR2 FYNNEI. V lost 4 bases and J lost 5; bases outside the gene matches: 2. The CDR3 contains 14 residues. The chain's CDR3 is CASSGDRENEKLFF. The CDR3 DNA is TGTGCCAGCAGTGGGGACAGGGAGAATGAAAAACTGTTTTTT.

J is TRBJ1-2 and V is TRBV28; D ambiguous. This CDR3 region has 11 residues. The V end lost 8 bases, the J end lost 0 bases, and 4 bases lay between the germline ends. Germline CDR1 reads MDHEN; CDR2 reads SYDVKM. This CDR3 is CASGTNYGYTF. Written as DNA, the CDR3 is TGTGCCAGCGGGACTAACTATGGCTACACCTTC.

The V gene is TRBV12-5, the J gene TRBJ2-3; possibly TRBD1 for D (6 bases). Germline CDR1 LGHNT, CDR2 FRNRAP. V lost 5 bases, J lost 1 base, and 16 bases lay in between. This CDR3 is 16 amino acids long. CDR3 in DNA: TGTGCTAGTGGTATTCAGGGGATTGCGGGCACAGATACGCAGTATTTT. Protein product: CASGIQGIAGTDTQYF.

The chain uses TRBV23-1 and TRBJ2-5; D gene uncertain. TRBV23-1 has ORF status, its function being uncertain. With 8 bases removed from V and 3 bases from J, the gap between germline ends came to 13 bases. This CDR3 has 13 residues. This chain's CDR3 is CASSCRSKETQYF. Here the CDR3 DNA reads TGCGCCAGCTCGTGCCGGAGCAAAGAGACCCAGTACTTC.

This chain joins TRBV5-1 and TRBJ2-1; D not certain. The CDR3 covers 16 residues. Germline V gives CDR1 SGHRS, CDR2 YFSETQ. The V end lost 5 bases, the J end lost 0 bases, and 15 bases lay between the germline ends. The CDR3 reads CASSDWATRSYNEQFF. In DNA, the CDR3 is TGCGCCAGCAGTGACTGGGCAACCCGCTCCTACAATGAGCAGTTCTTC.

CDR3 residues: CASSLLSTNEKLFF. The CDR3 nucleotides are TGTGCCAGCAGCCTTCTTTCAACTAATGAAAAACTGTTTTTT. This chain links TRBV2 with TRBJ1-4; D not resolved. The germline V gene has CDR1 SNHLY and CDR2 FYNNEI. CDR3 length equals 14 residues. Deletions cut 6 bases from V and 0 bases from J, with 8 bases between.

This sequence joins TRBV24-1 and TRBJ1-5, with TRBD1 matching over 10 bases. Trimming took 5 bases from V and 1 from J; bases not matched to a gene: 4. The CDR3 runs 16 residues. Germline V gene lookup returns CDR1 KGHDR and CDR2 SFDVKD. CDR3 DNA sequence: TGTGCCACCAGTGCCGGGACAGGGGAAAGCAATCAGCCCCAGCATTTT. Translation: CATSAGTGESNQPQHF.

The J gene is TRBJ1-3, the V gene TRBV4-3, with unresolved D. CDR3 length: 15 amino acids. The V end was cut by 4 bases, the J end by 3 bases, with 13 bases between. Germline V gene lookup returns CDR1 LGHNA and CDR2 YSLEER. The CDR3 DNA reads as TGCGCCAGCAGCCTTACACCAGTAGATGGAAACACCATATATTTT. This translates into CASSLTPVDGNTIYF.

The chain joins TRBV7-8 to TRBJ1-1; D remains ambiguous. The CDR3 length is 13 residues. Trimming removed 2 bases at V and 0 bases at J, with 4 bases between. Germline V lookup: CDR1 SGHVS, CDR2 FQNEAQ. In nucleotides, the CDR3 is TGTGCCAGCAGCTTAATCTTGAACACTGAAGCTTTCTTT. Its protein is CASSLILNTEAFF.

This chain links TRBV5-8 with TRBJ2-7; no clear D gene. The germline gives CDR1 SGHTS, CDR2 YDEGEE. V dropped 5 bases and J dropped 4 bases, with 19 bases sitting between them. The CDR3 contains 15 residues. CDR3 nucleotide sequence: TGTGCCAGCAGTCTTCCTCCAAGAGGCGGATACGAGCAGTACTTC. Protein sequence: CASSLPPRGGYEQYF.

The V gene is TRBV10-2, the J gene TRBJ2-7, with 8 bases that match TRBD2. The germline CDR1 and CDR2 sequences are WSHSY and SAAADI. CDR3 length: 14 residues. Trimming removed 5 bases from V and 0 bases from J; junction bases left unmatched: 3. CDR3 in amino acids: CASSPSGLSYEQYF. The CDR3, as DNA: TGCGCCAGCAGTCCTAGCGGGCTCTCCTACGAGCAGTACTTC.

V and J are TRBV19 and TRBJ2-2; the D is unclear. V lost 5 bases, J lost 2 bases, and 6 bases lay in between. CDR1 and CDR2 from the germline V gene are LNHDA and SQIVND (reference sequence). This CDR3 is built from 13 residues. The CDR3 bases are TGTGCCAGTAGTCTGAAAAACACCGGGGAGCTGTTTTTT. Its translation is CASSLKNTGELFF.

This clone was counted only a few times. V and J are TRBV3-1 (or the pseudogene TRBV3-2) and TRBJ2-7; D gene unclear. V lost 2 bases, J lost 5 bases, and 7 bases lay in between. Germline assignment: CDR1 LGHDT and CDR2 YNNKEL (reference sequence). The length of the CDR3 is 12 residues. CDR3 sequence: CASSQIRHEQYF. DNA for the CDR3: TGTGCCAGCAGCCAAATCAGGCACGAGCAGTACTTC.

The chain recombines TRBV7-9 with TRBJ2-5, with D perhaps TRBD2 (5 bases). This CDR3 has 13 residues. Per germline, CDR1 SEHNR and CDR2 FQNEAQ (reference sequence). V lost 4 bases to trimming and J lost 4 bases, with 10 bases between them. The CDR3 region has the DNA TGTGCCAGCAGCTCACGGGGTCCAGAGACCCAGTACTTC. Translated, it gives CASSSRGPETQYF.

The chain links TRBV4-1 to TRBJ2-1; D unclear. This CDR3 has 15 residues. V shed 0 bases and J shed 2 bases, with 8 bases lying between them. The V gene's germline CDR1 is MGHRA and CDR2 YSYEKL. The CDR3 DNA sequence: TGCGCCAGCAGCCAAGATTCCGGGCCCTACAATGAGCAGTTCTTC. This codes for CASSQDSGPYNEQFF.